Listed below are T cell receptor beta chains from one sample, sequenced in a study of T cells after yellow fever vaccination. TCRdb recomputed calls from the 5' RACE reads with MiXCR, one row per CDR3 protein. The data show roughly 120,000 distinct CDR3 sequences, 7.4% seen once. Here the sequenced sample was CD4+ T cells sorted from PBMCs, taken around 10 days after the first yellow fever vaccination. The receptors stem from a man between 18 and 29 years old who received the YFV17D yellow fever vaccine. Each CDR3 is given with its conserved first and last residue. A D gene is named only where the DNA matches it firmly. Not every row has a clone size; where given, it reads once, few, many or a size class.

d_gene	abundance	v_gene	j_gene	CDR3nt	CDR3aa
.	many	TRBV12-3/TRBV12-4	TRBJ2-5	TGTGCCAGCGTCGCCTGGGAACAAGAGACCCAGTACTTC	CASVAWEQETQYF
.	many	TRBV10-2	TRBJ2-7	TGCGCCAGCGTCGGGTTACGGGGGCTCTCCTACGAGCAGTACTTC	CASVGLRGLSYEQYF
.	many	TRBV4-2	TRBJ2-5	TGTGCCAGCAGCCAGGACGGAAAGACCCAGTACTTC	CASSQDGKTQYF
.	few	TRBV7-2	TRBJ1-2	TGTGCCAGCAGCTCCCAACCTGGCGGGTCTAACTATGGCTACACCTTC	CASSSQPGGSNYGYTF
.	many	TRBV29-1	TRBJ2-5	TGCAGCGTTGACAGGGGACAAGAGACCCAGTACTTC	CSVDRGQETQYF
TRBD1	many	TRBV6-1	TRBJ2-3	TGTGCCACCGTGGACAGGGGGGGAGGCACAGATACGCAGTATTTT	CATVDRGGGTDTQYF
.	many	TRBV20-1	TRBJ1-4	TGCAGTGCTATAGCCCGGGGGGAAAAACTGTTTTTT	CSAIARGEKLFF
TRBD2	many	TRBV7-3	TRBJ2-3	TGTGCCAGCAGCCCCGAATCGGGAGGTAGCGGCACAGATACGCAGTATTTT	CASSPESGGSGTDTQYF
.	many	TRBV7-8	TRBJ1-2	TGTGCCAGCAGCTTGAAACCGATCGCCTACTATGGCTACACCTTC	CASSLKPIAYYGYTF
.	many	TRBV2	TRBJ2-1	TGTGCCAGCAGAGAGACAGTTAACAATGAGCAGTTCTTC	CASRETVNNEQFF
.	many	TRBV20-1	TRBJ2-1	TGCAGTGCTGGAGGGGGAGCCTACAATGAGCAGTTCTTC	CSAGGGAYNEQFF
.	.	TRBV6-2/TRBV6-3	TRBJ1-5	TGTGCCAGCGCAACAGGGCGGGGCAGCAATCAGCCCCAGCATTTT	CASATGRGSNQPQHF
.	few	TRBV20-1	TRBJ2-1	TGCAGTGCCCCAGATCGCAGCGGTAACAATGAGCAGTTCTTC	CSAPDRSGNNEQFF
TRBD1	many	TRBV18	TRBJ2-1	TGTGCCAGCTCACTGACAGGGGCCATCAATGAGCAGTTCTTC	CASSLTGAINEQFF
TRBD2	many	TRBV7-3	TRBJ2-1	TGTGCCAGCAGCTTAACGGGCCGGGGGGGCCACAATGAGCAGTTCTTC	CASSLTGRGGHNEQFF
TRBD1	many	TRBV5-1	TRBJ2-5	TGCGCCAGCAGCTTGTCAGGACAGGGCGTCCAAGAGACCCAGTACTTC	CASSLSGQGVQETQYF
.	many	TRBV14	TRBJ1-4	TGTGCCAGCAGCGCACGATCGGGACCTAATGAAAAACTGTTTTTT	CASSARSGPNEKLFF
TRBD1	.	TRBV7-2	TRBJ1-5	TGTGCCAGCAGCTTTGGACAGGGCGGCAATCAGCCCCAGCATTTT	CASSFGQGGNQPQHF
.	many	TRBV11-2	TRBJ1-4	TGTGCCAGCAGCTTATCTCCGGACCGGGCCCGGACTAATGAAAAACTGTTTTTT	CASSLSPDRARTNEKLFF
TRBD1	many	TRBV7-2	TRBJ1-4	TGTGCCAGCAGCCGACCCAGGGGGGGCGTAGGTGAAAAACTGTTTTTT	CASSRPRGGVGEKLFF